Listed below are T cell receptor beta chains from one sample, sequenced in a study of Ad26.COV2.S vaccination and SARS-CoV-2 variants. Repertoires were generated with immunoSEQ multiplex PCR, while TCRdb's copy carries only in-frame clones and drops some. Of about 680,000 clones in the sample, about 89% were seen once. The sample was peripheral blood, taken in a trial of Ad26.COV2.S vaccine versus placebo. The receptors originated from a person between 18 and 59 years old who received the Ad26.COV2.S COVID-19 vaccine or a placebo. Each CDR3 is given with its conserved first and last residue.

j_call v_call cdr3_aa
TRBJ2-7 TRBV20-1 CSGSGGGEQYF
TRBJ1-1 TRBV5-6 CASSFGGNTEAFF
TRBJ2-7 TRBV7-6 CASSLGGVPFDEQYF
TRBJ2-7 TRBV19 CASSIAGGPYEQYF
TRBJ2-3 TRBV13 CASSSLTSGTTDTQYF
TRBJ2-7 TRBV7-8 CASSLELGGGYEQYF
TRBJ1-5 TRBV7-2 CASSLAPRGGRGQGSNQPQHF
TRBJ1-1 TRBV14 CASSQAQVVNTEAFF
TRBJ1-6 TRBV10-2 CASISGDSPLHF
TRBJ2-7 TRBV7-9 CASSFGGPPEEEQYF
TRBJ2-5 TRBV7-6 CASLAGDETQYF
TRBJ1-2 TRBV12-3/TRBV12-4 CASSLQRGLGYTF
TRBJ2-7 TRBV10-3 CAISPSPYEQYF
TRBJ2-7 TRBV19 CASSIQAGSYEQYF
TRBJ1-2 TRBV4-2 CASSQEPGGIGYTF
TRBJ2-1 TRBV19 CASSIGFDEVYNEQFF
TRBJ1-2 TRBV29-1 CSVSRDYGYTF
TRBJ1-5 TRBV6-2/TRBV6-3 CASSYPGYQPQHF
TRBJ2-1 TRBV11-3 CASSLGTSGYNEQFF
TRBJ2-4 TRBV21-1 CASSSVGGLNIQYF
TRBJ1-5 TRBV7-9 CASSRGTGSSGSNQPQHF
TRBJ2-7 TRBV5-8 CASSGTTSGRTYEQYF
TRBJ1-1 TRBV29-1 CSGEANTEAFF
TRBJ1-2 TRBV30 CAWTLNYGYTF
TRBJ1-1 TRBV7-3 CASSSINSAQGLTEAFF
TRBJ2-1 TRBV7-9 CASSLILGEGNEQFF
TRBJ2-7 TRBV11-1 CASSWTGYEQYF
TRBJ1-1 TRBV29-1 CSVKQGPGTEAFF
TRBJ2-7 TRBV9 CASSVDAGEDEQYF
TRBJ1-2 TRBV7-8 CASSLVLTGQYYGYTF
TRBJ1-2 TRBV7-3 CASSLFPGAYGYTF
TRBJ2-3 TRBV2 CASTLAGLHTDTQYF
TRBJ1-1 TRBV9 CASSAQTREYTEAFF
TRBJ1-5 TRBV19 CASSPTGDNQPQHF
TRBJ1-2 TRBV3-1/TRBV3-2 CASSQAHALGGYTF
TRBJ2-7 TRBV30 CAWSVKGGRQEQYF
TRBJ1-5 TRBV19 CASSIIQGTQPQHF
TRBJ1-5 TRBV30 CAWSDRAQPQHF
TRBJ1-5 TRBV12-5 CASGTTGGRQPQHF
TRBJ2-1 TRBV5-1 CASSLVSGNNEQFF
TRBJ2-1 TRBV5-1 CASSPERGDSLNNEQFF
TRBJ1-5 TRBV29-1 CSTKDSNQPQHF
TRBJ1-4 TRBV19 CASSFVGGELFF
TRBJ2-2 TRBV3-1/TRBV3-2 CASSRGQGWAGELFF
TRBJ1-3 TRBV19 CATSTVSLVTTIYF
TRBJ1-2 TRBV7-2 CASSLTGTKGNYGYTF
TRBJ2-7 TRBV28 CASSFNFIAGRSYEQYF
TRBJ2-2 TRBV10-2 CAGLGDSGELFF
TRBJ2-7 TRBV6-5 CASSYSPTGVTYEQYF
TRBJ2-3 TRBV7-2 CASSPTTSGVGDTQYF
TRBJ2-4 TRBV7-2 CASSSRQGAKNIQYF
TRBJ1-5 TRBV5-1 CASSLGDRDSNQPQHF
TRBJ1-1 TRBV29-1 CSVDRGPNTEAFF
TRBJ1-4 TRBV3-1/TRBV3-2 CASSQDTAGGKLFF